The clone carrying this T cell receptor (beta chain) occurred a few times. Its specificity is not known. The data derive from a study of T-cell memory formation after mild COVID-19. General study findings and limits: Detection of some responders pre-infection suggested pre-existing cross-reactive memory T cells participated. Largely, contracting CD4+ clones fell within CM and EM, and contracting CD8+ clones within EMRA.

TCRdb itself ran the 5' RACE reads through MiXCR, one entry per CDR3 protein. Of hundreds of thousands of distinct CDR3 sequences listed, under 30% are singletons. This CDR3 has 13 residues. Trimming took 0 bases from V and 7 from J, leaving 10 bases between them. Germline lookup yields CDR1 MGHRA and CDR2 YSYEKL. The material sequenced was PBMCs or a T cell subset sorted from them (not recorded which). The chain recombines TRBV4-1 with TRBJ2-7; D is unclear. The TCR originated in an adult woman who had mild COVID-19 (a few samples of this study predate the infection). Cell type and time point are not known. The CDR3 DNA follows: TGCGCCAGCAGCCAAGAAGGTGTCCGGGAGCAGTACTTC. It is translated as CASSQEGVREQYF.